This T cell receptor beta chain stems from a study of blood T cell repertoires in COVID-19. In the study overall: Nucleic acid was either cDNA or gDNA, and it came from T cells, B-cell-depleted T cells, or PBMCs.

Clones were sequenced by immunoSEQ multiplex PCR, and TCRdb holds only the in-frame ones, with some missing. The data contain roughly 230,000 clones, roughly 83% of them singletons. V was clipped by 1 base and J by 0 bases, with 17 bases between them. There are 17 residues in the CDR3. From germline, CDR1 is SGDLS and CDR2 YYNGEE. The chain joins TRBV9 to TRBJ2-7, with D possibly matching TRBD1 (5 bases). The sample comprised peripheral blood. This TCR was sampled from a woman aged 50 to 60 with acute or convalescent COVID-19. The CDR3 region is CASSVKPQQDGSYEQYF. In DNA, the CDR3 is TGTGCCAGCAGCGTAAAACCCCAACAGGACGGCTCCTACGAGCAGTACTTC.